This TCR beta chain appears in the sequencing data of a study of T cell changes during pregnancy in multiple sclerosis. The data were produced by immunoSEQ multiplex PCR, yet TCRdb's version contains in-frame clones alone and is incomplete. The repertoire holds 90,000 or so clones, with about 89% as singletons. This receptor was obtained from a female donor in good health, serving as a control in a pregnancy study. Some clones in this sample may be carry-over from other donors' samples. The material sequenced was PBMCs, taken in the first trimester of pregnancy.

CDR3 nucleotide sequence: TGCGCCAGCAGCCTAGCAGGGCTACTCCAAGAGACCCAGTACTTC. It yields the protein CASSLAGLLQETQYF. J is TRBJ2-5 and V is TRBV4-1; D is possibly TRBD1 (5 bases). The CDR3 runs 15 residues. Germline V lookup: CDR1 MGHRA, CDR2 YSYEKL. Trimming stripped 4 bases from V and 1 base from J, with 13 bases between.